Listed below are T cell receptor beta chains from one sample, sequenced in a study of CD4 T cells in relation to SARS-CoV-2 and coronaviruses. Their antigen targets remain unknown. The table came from immunoSEQ multiplex PCR; TCRdb's copy has only in-frame clones and leaves some out. The table lists 24,000 or so clones, over 60% of them singletons. Sequencing was carried out using CD4+ T cells from PBMCs, cultured in vitro. The receptor source for this set is a human donor in good health. CDR3s include the opening cysteine and the closing phenylalanine or tryptophan. D genes are given only for firm matches. Clone size appears in some rows only: once, few, many, or a class for an expanded clone.

D gene: .; V gene: TRBV7-8; clone size: .; J gene: TRBJ2-3; CDR3 protein: CASSLFPTDTQYF; CDR3 DNA: TGTGCCAGCAGCTTATTCCCCACAGATACGCAGTATTTT
D gene: .; V gene: TRBV9; clone size: .; J gene: TRBJ1-6; CDR3 protein: CASSVQGSPLHF; CDR3 DNA: TGTGCCAGCAGCGTCCAAGGTTCACCCCTCCACTTT
D gene: .; V gene: TRBV9; clone size: .; J gene: TRBJ2-5; CDR3 protein: CASSVAIDGGVQETQYF; CDR3 DNA: TGTGCCAGCAGCGTAGCTATAGACGGGGGAGTACAAGAGACCCAGTACTTC
D gene: .; V gene: TRBV5-1; clone size: .; J gene: TRBJ1-4; CDR3 protein: CASSSGEANEKLFF; CDR3 DNA: TGCGCCAGCAGCTCGGGTGAGGCTAATGAAAAACTGTTTTTT
D gene: .; V gene: TRBV12-3/TRBV12-4; clone size: .; J gene: TRBJ2-7; CDR3 protein: CASSLAGTYEQYF; CDR3 DNA: TGTGCCAGCAGTTTAGCCGGGACCTACGAGCAGTACTTC
D gene: .; V gene: TRBV7-2; clone size: .; J gene: TRBJ2-2; CDR3 protein: CASSIRGVGTGELFF; CDR3 DNA: TGTGCCAGCAGTATACGTGGGGTTGGGACCGGGGAGCTGTTTTTT
D gene: TRBD2; V gene: TRBV9; clone size: .; J gene: TRBJ2-5; CDR3 protein: CASSTLAGGPQETQYF; CDR3 DNA: TGTGCCAGCAGCACCCTAGCGGGAGGGCCCCAAGAGACCCAGTACTTC
D gene: TRBD2; V gene: TRBV6-2/TRBV6-3; clone size: .; J gene: TRBJ2-1; CDR3 protein: CASSRLAGQSYNEQFF; CDR3 DNA: TGTGCCAGCAGTAGACTAGCGGGACAATCCTACAATGAGCAGTTCTTC
D gene: TRBD2; V gene: TRBV4-2; clone size: few; J gene: TRBJ2-3; CDR3 protein: CASSQDPGTRFSGGTDTQYF; CDR3 DNA: TGTGCCAGCAGCCAAGATCCCGGGACCCGTTTTAGCGGGGGCACAGATACGCAGTATTTT
D gene: .; V gene: TRBV4-1; clone size: .; J gene: TRBJ1-6; CDR3 protein: CASSHGREHPLHF; CDR3 DNA: TGCGCCAGCAGCCACGGCAGGGAACACCCCCTCCACTTT
D gene: .; V gene: TRBV7-9; clone size: .; J gene: TRBJ1-2; CDR3 protein: CASSLAVANYGYTF; CDR3 DNA: TGTGCCAGCAGCTTAGCTGTAGCTAACTATGGCTACACCTTC
D gene: .; V gene: TRBV30; clone size: .; J gene: TRBJ2-3; CDR3 protein: CAWRPGATQYF; CDR3 DNA: TGTGCCTGGAGGCCAGGGGCTACGCAGTATTTT
D gene: TRBD1; V gene: TRBV12-3/TRBV12-4; clone size: once; J gene: TRBJ1-1; CDR3 protein: CASSPTGDWRAFF; CDR3 DNA: TGTGCCAGCAGTCCGACAGGGGACTGGAGAGCTTTCTTT
D gene: TRBD1; V gene: TRBV4-3; clone size: .; J gene: TRBJ1-5; CDR3 protein: CASSQGTGHNQPQHF; CDR3 DNA: TGCGCCAGCAGCCAAGGGACAGGACATAATCAGCCCCAGCATTTT
D gene: TRBD1; V gene: TRBV11-2; clone size: few; J gene: TRBJ1-1; CDR3 protein: CASSLEWQGGLLTEAFF; CDR3 DNA: TGTGCCAGCAGCTTAGAGTGGCAGGGGGGCCTACTCACTGAAGCTTTCTTT
D gene: .; V gene: TRBV5-4; clone size: .; J gene: TRBJ1-6; CDR3 protein: CASSTQQDNSPLHF; CDR3 DNA: TGTGCCAGCAGCACTCAGCAGGACAATTCACCCCTCCACTTT
D gene: .; V gene: TRBV20-1; clone size: .; J gene: TRBJ2-1; CDR3 protein: CSASRQLDNSYEQFF; CDR3 DNA: TGCAGTGCTAGTCGGCAGCTTGACAATTCCTATGAGCAGTTCTTC
D gene: .; V gene: TRBV10-3; clone size: .; J gene: TRBJ1-1; CDR3 protein: CAISEAAAMNTEAFF; CDR3 DNA: TGTGCCATCAGTGAGGCGGCAGCCATGAACACTGAAGCTTTCTTT